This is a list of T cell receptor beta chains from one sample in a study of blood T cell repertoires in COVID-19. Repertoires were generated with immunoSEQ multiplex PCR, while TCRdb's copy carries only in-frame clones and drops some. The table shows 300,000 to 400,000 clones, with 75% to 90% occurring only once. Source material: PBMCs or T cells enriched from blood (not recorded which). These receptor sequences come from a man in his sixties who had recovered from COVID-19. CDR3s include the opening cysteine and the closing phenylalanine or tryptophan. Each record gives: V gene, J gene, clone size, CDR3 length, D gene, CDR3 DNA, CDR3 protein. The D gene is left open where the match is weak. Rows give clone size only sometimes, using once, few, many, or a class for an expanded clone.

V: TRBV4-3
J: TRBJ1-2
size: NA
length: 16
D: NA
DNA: TGCGCCAGCAGCCAATATGGGGCAGGGCTCCCTCATGGCTACACCTTC
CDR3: CASSQYGAGLPHGYTF

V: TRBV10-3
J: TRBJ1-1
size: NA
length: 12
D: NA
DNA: TGTGCCATCAGTGGGTACAGGGATAAGGCTTTCTTT
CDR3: CAISGYRDKAFF

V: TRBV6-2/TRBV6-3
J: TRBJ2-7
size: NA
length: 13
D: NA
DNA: TGTGCCAGCAGTTACACACAGTCCTACGAGCAGTACTTC
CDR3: CASSYTQSYEQYF

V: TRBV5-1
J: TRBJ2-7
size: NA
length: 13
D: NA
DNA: TGCGCCAGCAGTGTTGTTCTTTCCTACGAGCAGTACTTC
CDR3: CASSVVLSYEQYF

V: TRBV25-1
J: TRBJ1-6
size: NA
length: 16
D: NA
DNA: TGTGCCAGCAGTGGACTCGGTAGCTCCTATAATTCACCCCTCCACTTT
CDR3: CASSGLGSSYNSPLHF

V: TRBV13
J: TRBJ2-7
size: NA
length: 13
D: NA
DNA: TGTGCCAGCAGCTTAGTTCGTTCCTACGAGCAGTACTTC
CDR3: CASSLVRSYEQYF

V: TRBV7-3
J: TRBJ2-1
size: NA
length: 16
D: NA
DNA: TGTGCCAGCAGCCCGTCTCTCGCGCAGGGCCTGAATGAGCAGTTCTTC
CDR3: CASSPSLAQGLNEQFF

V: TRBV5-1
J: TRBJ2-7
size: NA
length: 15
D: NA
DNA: TGCGCCAGCAGTTTGAACCCAGGGGTTGGGGGCGAGCAGTACTTC
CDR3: CASSLNPGVGGEQYF

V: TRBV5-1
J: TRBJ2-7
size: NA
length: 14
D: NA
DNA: TGCGCCAGCATGGAGACTGGGAGCTCCTACGAGCAGTACTTC
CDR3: CASMETGSSYEQYF

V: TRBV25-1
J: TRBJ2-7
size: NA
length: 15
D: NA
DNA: TGTGCCAGCAGTGAATGGGGGGACGGCGCTCGCGAGCAGTACTTC
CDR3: CASSEWGDGAREQYF

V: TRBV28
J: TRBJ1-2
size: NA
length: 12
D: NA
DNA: TGTGCCAGCAGTTCAGGGGTCTATGGCTACACCTTC
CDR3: CASSSGVYGYTF

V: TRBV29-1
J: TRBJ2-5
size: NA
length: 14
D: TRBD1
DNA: TGCAGCGCTGGGTCCAGGGGGCTTATGGAGACCCAGTACTTC
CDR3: CSAGSRGLMETQYF

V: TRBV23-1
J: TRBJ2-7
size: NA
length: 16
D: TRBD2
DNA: TGCGCCAGCAGTCAACCACACTGGACTAGTCTGGACGAGCAGTACTTC
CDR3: CASSQPHWTSLDEQYF

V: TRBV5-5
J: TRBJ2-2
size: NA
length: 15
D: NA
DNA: TGTGCCAGCAGCTTGGCGGAGCCTGGCACCGGGGAGCTGTTTTTT
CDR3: CASSLAEPGTGELFF

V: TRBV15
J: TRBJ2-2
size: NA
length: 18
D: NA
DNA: TGTGCCACCAGCAGAAGCTCCAGGTGGCAGGGGAACACCGGGGAGCTGTTTTTT
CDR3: CATSRSSRWQGNTGELFF

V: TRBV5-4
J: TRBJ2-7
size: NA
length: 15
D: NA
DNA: TGTGCCAGCAGCCGATTGGACAGCAGCTCCTACGAGCAGTACTTC
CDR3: CASSRLDSSSYEQYF

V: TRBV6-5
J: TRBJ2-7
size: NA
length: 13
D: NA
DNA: TGTGCCAGCAGTTACCCCGGCTCCTACGAGCAGTACTTC
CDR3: CASSYPGSYEQYF

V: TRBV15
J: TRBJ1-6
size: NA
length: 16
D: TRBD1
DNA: TGTGCCACCAGCAGGGTACAGGGGGCCTACGGCCGACCCCTCCACTTT
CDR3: CATSRVQGAYGRPLHF

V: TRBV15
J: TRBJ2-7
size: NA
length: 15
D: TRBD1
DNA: TGTGCCACCAGCAGAGATGACAGGGACTCCTACGAGCAGTACTTC
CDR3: CATSRDDRDSYEQYF

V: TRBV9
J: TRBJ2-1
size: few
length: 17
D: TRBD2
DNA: TGTGCCAGCAGCGTAGCTAGCGGGAGGGCCTCCTACAATGAGCAGTTCTTC
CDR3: CASSVASGRASYNEQFF

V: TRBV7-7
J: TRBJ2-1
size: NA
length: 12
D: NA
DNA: TGTGCTAGCAGCTTAAACGGGAATGAGCAGTTCTTC
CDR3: CASSLNGNEQFF

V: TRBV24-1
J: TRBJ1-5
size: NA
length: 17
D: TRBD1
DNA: TGTGCCACCAGTGATCACCGACAGGGGCTGATGGGGCAGCCCCAGCATTTT
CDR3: CATSDHRQGLMGQPQHF

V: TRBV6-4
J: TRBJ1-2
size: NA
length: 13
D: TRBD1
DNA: TGTGCCAGCAGTGACCAGGGGGTGGGCGGCTACACCTTC
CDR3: CASSDQGVGGYTF

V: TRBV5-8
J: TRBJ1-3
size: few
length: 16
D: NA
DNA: TGTGCCAGCAGCTTAGCGCCAGCTCACTCTGGAAACACCATATATTTT
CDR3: CASSLAPAHSGNTIYF

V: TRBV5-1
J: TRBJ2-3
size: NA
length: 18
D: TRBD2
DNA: TGCGCCAGCAGCTTCGGGACTAGCGGATACCCTAGCACAGATACGCAGTATTTT
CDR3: CASSFGTSGYPSTDTQYF

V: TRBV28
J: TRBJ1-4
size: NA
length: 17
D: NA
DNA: TGTGCCAGCAGCCTACTTGGACATCTTGCAACTAATGAAAAACTGTTTTTT
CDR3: CASSLLGHLATNEKLFF

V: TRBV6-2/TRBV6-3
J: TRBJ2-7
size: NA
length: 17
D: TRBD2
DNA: TGTGCCAGCAGTTACCCTAGCGGACTAGGGGTCGACCACGAGCAGTACTTC
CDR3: CASSYPSGLGVDHEQYF

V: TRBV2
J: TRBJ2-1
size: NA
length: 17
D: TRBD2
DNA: TGTGCCAGCAGTGAAGGACTAGCGGGAGCGGGGAAGAATGAGCAGTTCTTC
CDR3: CASSEGLAGAGKNEQFF

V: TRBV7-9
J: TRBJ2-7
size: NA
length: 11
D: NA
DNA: TGTGCCAGCGCTGAACAGGGCGAGCAGTACTTC
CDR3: CASAEQGEQYF

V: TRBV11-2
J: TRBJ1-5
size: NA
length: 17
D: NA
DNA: TGTGCCAGCAGCTTACGAGGAGGGGGAGGGCGGTATCAGCCCCAGCATTTT
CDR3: CASSLRGGGGRYQPQHF

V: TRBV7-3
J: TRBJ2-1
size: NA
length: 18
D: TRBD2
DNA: TGTGCCAGCAGCTCCAAGACTAGCGGGAGCCTCTCCTACAATGAGCAGTTCTTC
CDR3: CASSSKTSGSLSYNEQFF

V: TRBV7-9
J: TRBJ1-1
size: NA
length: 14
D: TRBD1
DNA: TGTGCCAGCAACACCCAGGGGGCAAGGGCTGAAGCTTTCTTT
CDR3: CASNTQGARAEAFF

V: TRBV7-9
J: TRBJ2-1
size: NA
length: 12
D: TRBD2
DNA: TGTGCCAGCAGACCTACTAGCGGTGAGCAGTTCTTC
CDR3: CASRPTSGEQFF

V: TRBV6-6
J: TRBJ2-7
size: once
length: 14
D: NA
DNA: TGTGCCAGCAGTTACGGCGGCGGCTCCTACGAGCAGTACTTC
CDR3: CASSYGGGSYEQYF

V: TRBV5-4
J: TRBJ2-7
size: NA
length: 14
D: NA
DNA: TGTGCCAGCAGCTTGCCGGGTAGCGGTGACGAGCAGTACTTC
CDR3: CASSLPGSGDEQYF

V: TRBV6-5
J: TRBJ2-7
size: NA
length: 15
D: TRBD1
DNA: TGTGCCAGCAGTTCCCGGCAGGGGGCGTTCTACGAGCAGTACTTC
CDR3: CASSSRQGAFYEQYF

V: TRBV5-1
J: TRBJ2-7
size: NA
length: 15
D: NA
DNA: TGCGCCAGCAGCTTGGACCACGGGAGTAAATACGAGCAGTACTTC
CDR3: CASSLDHGSKYEQYF